Below, 30 T cell receptor beta chains from the same sample are listed, as sequenced in a study of T cell responses to AZD1222 COVID-19 vaccine. Sequencing was performed with immunoSEQ multiplex PCR; in TCRdb, only in-frame clones are kept and a portion is missing. The data contain 210,000 or so clones, approximately 94% of them singletons. Sample: peripheral blood, taken on day 0 of MenACWY control vaccination. Source of these receptors: an adult in good health.

V usage is TRBV25-1 and J usage is TRBJ1-3; a weak D match, TRBD1 (5 bases). This CDR3 spans 13 amino acids. Trimming cost V 6 bases and J 4 bases, with 10 bases left between them. Germline CDR1 and CDR2: MGHDK and SYGVNS. The CDR3 sequence is CASSGGVGNTIYF. CDR3 DNA: TGTGCCAGCAGCGGGGGAGTAGGAAACACCATATATTTT.

The chain carries TRBV19 and TRBJ1-4, with TRBD1 identical over 9 bases. V dropped 9 bases and J dropped 0; count of bases not matched to a gene: 8. The germline CDR1 and CDR2 sequences are LNHDA and SQIVND (reference sequence). This CDR3 is built from 16 residues. CDR3 amino acids: CASRDRAPSTNEKLFF. The CDR3 coding sequence is TGTGCCAGCCGGGACAGGGCCCCCTCAACTAATGAAAAACTGTTTTTT.

This clone was detected a few times. The V call is TRBV14, the J call TRBJ1-1; D ambiguous. The CDR3 sequence is 15 residues long. Germline V lookup: CDR1 SGHDN, CDR2 FVKESK. The V end was cut by 4 bases, the J end by 0 bases, with 12 bases between. CDR3 sequence (DNA): TGTGCCAGCAGCCTTCTGGGAATTATGAACACTGAAGCTTTCTTT. It is translated as CASSLLGIMNTEAFF.

This chain joins TRBV7-2 and TRBJ1-5; the D is unclear. The CDR3 is made up of 13 amino acids. Germline V gene sequence: CDR1 SGHTA, CDR2 FQGNSA. Trimming left V 1 base short and J 4 bases short, with 5 bases between. The CDR3 DNA is TGTGCCAGCAGCTTAGGAATAAATCAGCCCCAGCATTTT. This encodes CASSLGINQPQHF. The full variable domain, with the rest looked up from reference TRBV7-2 and TRBJ1-5, is GAGVSQSPSNKVTEKGKDVELRCDPISGHTALYWYRQSLGQGLEFLIYFQGNSAPDKSGLPSDRFSAERTGGSVSTLTIQRTQQEDSAVYLCASSLGINQPQHFGDGTRLSIL.

This chain links TRBV7-2 with TRBJ1-6; possibly TRBD1 for D (6 bases). The CDR3 sequence is 15 residues long. V lost 1 base and J 7 bases, leaving 11 bases between the germline ends. The germline gives CDR1 SGHTA, CDR2 FQGNSA. CDR3 protein: CASSLGTVFNSPLHF. CDR3 nucleotides: TGTGCCAGCAGCTTAGGGACAGTTTTCAATTCACCCCTCCACTTT.

The chain uses TRBV5-1 and TRBJ1-1; the D gene is possibly TRBD1 (6 bases). The CDR3 is 14 amino acids. CDR1 is SGHRS and CDR2 is YFSETQ in the germline V gene. V dropped 0 bases and J dropped 4 bases, with 10 bases sitting between them. The CDR3: CASSLGGLGTEAFF. The CDR3 coding sequence is TGCGCCAGCAGCTTGGGGGGGCTGGGCACTGAAGCTTTCTTT.

V gene TRBV6-2 or TRBV6-3 combines with J gene TRBJ2-1; 10 bases map to TRBD2. Trimming took 6 bases from V and 8 from J; bases not matched to a gene: 7. Per the germline V gene, CDR1 is MNHEY and CDR2 is SVGEGT. This CDR3 is 14 amino acids long. The CDR3 is CASSRSGGAYEQFF. CDR3 nucleotides: TGTGCCAGCAGCCGAAGCGGGGGGGCCTATGAGCAGTTCTTC.

V usage is TRBV2 and J usage is TRBJ1-5, with D uncertain. The CDR3 length is 15 residues. Germline loops: CDR1 SNHLY, CDR2 FYNNEI. Trimming shortened V by 3 bases and J by 3 bases, and 12 bases separated the two germline ends. The CDR3 DNA reads as TGTGCCAGCAGTGAGATGGCACGGAACAATCAGCCCCAGCATTTT. This translates into CASSEMARNNQPQHF.

The rearrangement links TRBV2 to TRBJ2-2; TRBD1 agrees at 9 bases. Germline CDR1 SNHLY, CDR2 FYNNEI. The J segment lost 7 bases and the V segment lost 6 bases, leaving 12 bases of the junction unmatched. The CDR3 consists of 16 residues. CDR3 coding DNA: TGTGCCAGCAGCAAACAGGGGGCGCAGCATGGCGGGGAGCTGTTTTTT. Translation: CASSKQGAQHGGELFF.

V is TRBV7-9 and J is TRBJ1-4; tentatively, D is TRBD1 (5 bases). This CDR3 comprises 16 residues. Germline CDR1 and CDR2: SEHNR and FQNEAQ (reference sequence). V lost 2 bases and J 0 bases, leaving 10 bases between the germline ends. CDR3 DNA: TGTGCCAGCAGCTTAATGGGGGGAGCAACTAATGAAAAACTGTTTTTT. Amino acids: CASSLMGGATNEKLFF. The entire variable domain, with the rest obtained from reference TRBV7-9 and TRBJ1-4, is as follows: DTGVSQNPRHKITKRGQNVTFRCDPISEHNRLYWYRQTLGQGPEFLTYFQNEAQLEKSRLLSDRFSAERPKGSFSTLEIQRTEQGDSAMYLCASSLMGGATNEKLFFGSGTQLSVL.

This chain joins TRBV2 and TRBJ1-4, with D tentatively TRBD1 (5 bases). The germline CDR1 and CDR2 sequences are SNHLY and FYNNEI. The germline V and J ends were trimmed by 5 bases and 4 bases, with 8 bases remaining between them. The CDR3 spans 13 residues. The CDR3 DNA is TGTGCCAGCAGTTGGGGGGGTAATGAAAAACTGTTTTTT. Encoded protein: CASSWGGNEKLFF.

This chain connects TRBV5-6 to TRBJ1-1; D gene unclear. The germline V gene has CDR1 SGHDT and CDR2 YYEEEE. The CDR3 runs to 15 residues. Trimming pared 0 bases from V and 3 bases from J, leaving 12 bases between. CDR3 DNA sequence: TGTGCCAGCAGCTTGGAGGGAATCGGGGACACTGAAGCTTTCTTT. Amino acids: CASSLEGIGDTEAFF.

This clone came up a few times. The chain employs TRBV30 and TRBJ1-5; a weak D match, TRBD1 (6 bases). V dropped 0 bases and J dropped 1 base, with 10 bases sitting between them. Germline loops: CDR1 GTSNPN, CDR2 SVGIG (reference sequence). CDR3 length: 15 amino acids. For the CDR3, the DNA is TGTGCCTGGAGTGTTCAGGGGACCAGCAATCAGCCCCAGCATTTT. Translated, it gives CAWSVQGTSNQPQHF.

This rearrangement joins TRBV19 to TRBJ1-5; D ambiguous. Looked up from germline, CDR1 is LNHDA and CDR2 is SQIVND (reference sequence). This CDR3 has 18 amino acids. With 6 bases removed from V and 0 bases from J, the gap between germline ends came to 21 bases. Here the CDR3 reads CASRPSGADLYSNQPQHF. In nucleotides, the CDR3 is TGTGCCAGTAGACCTTCCGGTGCAGACCTGTATAGCAATCAGCCCCAGCATTTT.

CDR3 coding DNA: TGTGCCAGCAGCAGGACGGCTAATGAAAAACTGTTTTTT. Protein sequence: CASSRTANEKLFF. V gene TRBV11-3 combines with J gene TRBJ1-4; D gene ambiguous. The CDR3 runs to 13 residues. CDR1 and CDR2 (germline): SGHNT, YENEEA. V was cut by 5 bases and J by 3 bases, with 7 bases left in between.

V usage is TRBV27 and J usage is TRBJ2-7, with 7 bases that match TRBD1. Germline V gives CDR1 MNHEY, CDR2 SMNVEV (reference sequence). This CDR3 spans 16 amino acids. Unmatched junction bases numbered 11, after V lost 6 bases and J lost 0 bases. The CDR3 loop is CASSQLQQGNSYEQYF. CDR3 nucleotide sequence: TGTGCCAGCAGCCAACTACAACAGGGGAACTCCTACGAGCAGTACTTC.

J is TRBJ2-5 and V is TRBV28; 8 bases map to TRBD2. With 2 bases clipped from V and 1 base from J, the junction kept 3 bases outside the gene matches. The CDR3 consists of 15 residues. CDR1 and CDR2 from the germline V gene are MDHEN and SYDVKM. The CDR3 spells CASSLRRGAQETQYF. CDR3 coding DNA: TGTGCCAGCAGTTTAAGGCGGGGGGCCCAAGAGACCCAGTACTTC.

This clone appeared once. CDR3 nucleotide sequence: TGTGCCAGCAGCCAAGGGGCGGGGGCCCAGGGGGAGCTGTTTTTT. Amino acid sequence: CASSQGAGAQGELFF. This chain links TRBV7-3 with TRBJ2-2; D is possibly TRBD2 (7 bases). The germline V gene has CDR1 SGHTA and CDR2 FQGTGA. V was clipped by 5 bases and J by 8 bases, with 18 bases between them. The CDR3 has 15 residues.

The chain has TRBV9 and TRBJ1-2, with TRBD1 as a possible D gene (6 bases). The ends were cut back, 4 bases at V and 8 bases at J, with 18 bases in the middle. Germline V lookup: CDR1 SGDLS, CDR2 YYNGEE. The CDR3 loop spans 14 amino acids. The chain's CDR3 is CASSSAGGTGGYTF. CDR3 nucleotide sequence: TGTGCCAGCAGCTCAGCCGGGGGCACGGGGGGCTACACCTTC. Full variable domain (missing parts from reference TRBV9 and TRBJ1-2): DSGVTQTPKHLITATGQRVTLRCSPRSGDLSVYWYQQSLDQGLQFLIQYYNGEERAKGNILERFSAQQFPDLHSELNLSSLELGDSALYFCASSSAGGTGGYTFGSGTRLTVV.

This sequence joins TRBV7-6 and TRBJ2-2, with D uncertain. The V end was cut by 1 base, the J end by 11 bases, with 5 bases between. Germline V lookup: CDR1 SGHVS, CDR2 FNYEAQ. The CDR3 is 11 amino acids. The chain's CDR3 is CASSLDRELFF. CDR3 sequence (DNA): TGTGCCAGCAGCTTAGACAGAGAGCTGTTTTTT.

The gene calls are TRBV6-2 or TRBV6-3 and TRBJ1-2; 9 bases are shared with TRBD1. The ends lost 5 bases at V and 8 bases at J; junction bases unmatched: 15. This CDR3 spans 16 amino acids. Germline-derived CDR1 and CDR2 are MNHEY and SVGEGT. CDR3 in DNA: TGTGCCAGCAGTCTTCGACAGGGGGAAGGCAAAAGCGGCTACACCTTC. This translates into CASSLRQGEGKSGYTF.

The chain links TRBV5-1 to TRBJ1-2; 7 positions agree with TRBD1. The germline gives CDR1 SGHRS, CDR2 YFSETQ. The CDR3 length is 15 residues. V was clipped by 0 bases and J by 4 bases; unmatched bases: 6. The chain's CDR3 is CASSLVDREGYGYTF. The DNA of the CDR3 is TGCGCCAGCAGCTTGGTCGACAGGGAAGGCTATGGCTACACCTTC.

The CDR3 region has the DNA TGTGCCAGCAGGCGAGGTACTGAAGCTTTCTTT. Translated, it gives CASRRGTEAFF. This chain uses TRBV6-6 with TRBJ1-1; no clear D gene. The CDR3 has 11 residues. Per germline, CDR1 MNHNY and CDR2 SVGAGI (reference sequence). V was cut by 6 bases and J by 5 bases, with 7 bases left in between.

The table lists this clone with a count of one. The V and J genes are TRBV15 and TRBJ2-7; a possible D gene is TRBD1 (6 bases). Germline CDR1 LNHNV, CDR2 YYDKDF (reference sequence). This CDR3 region has 14 residues. V gave up 0 bases and J gave up 3 bases, with 9 bases separating them. The CDR3 sequence: CATSRDRGRYEQYF. CDR3 DNA sequence: TGTGCCACCAGCAGAGACAGGGGACGCTACGAGCAGTACTTC.

The chain couples TRBV6-6 to TRBJ2-1; D is ambiguous. The CDR3 is 11 residues long. Germline loops: CDR1 MNHNY, CDR2 SVGAGI (reference sequence). The germline V and J ends were trimmed by 6 bases and 8 bases, with 8 bases remaining between them. CDR3 DNA sequence: TGTGCCAGCAGAAGATTCGATGAGCAGTTCTTC. The encoded protein is CASRRFDEQFF.

V and J are TRBV28 and TRBJ1-1; D is unresolved. V was cut by 3 bases and J by 4 bases, with 9 bases left in between. The germline V gene encodes CDR1 MDHEN and CDR2 SYDVKM. The length of the CDR3 is 13 residues. CDR3: CASSFPTRTEAFF. The CDR3 DNA follows: TGTGCCAGCAGTTTCCCGACCCGCACTGAAGCTTTCTTT. Drawing the rest from reference TRBV28 and TRBJ1-1, the complete variable domain is DVKVTQSSRYLVKRTGEKVFLECVQDMDHENMFWYRQDPGLGLRLIYFSYDVKMKEKGDIPEGYSVSREKKERFSLILESASTNQTSMYLCASSFPTRTEAFFGQGTRLTVV.

V usage is TRBV10-2 and J usage is TRBJ2-1; D is tentatively TRBD1 or TRBD2 (5 bases each). Per germline, CDR1 WSHSY and CDR2 SAAADI. The CDR3 has 14 amino acids. Trimming pared 9 bases from V and 0 bases from J, leaving 12 bases between. The DNA of the CDR3 is TGCGCCAGTAGGGACGGCCGCTCCTACAATGAGCAGTTCTTC. This encodes CASRDGRSYNEQFF.

This sequence joins TRBV19 and TRBJ2-1; TRBD2 agrees at 10 bases. The CDR3 length is 15 residues. Germline values: CDR1 LNHDA, CDR2 SQIVND (reference sequence). V lost 3 bases and J lost 8; bases outside the gene matches: 7. CDR3 nucleotides: TGTGCCAGTAGTATGATCCTAGCGGGAGTGGATGAGCAGTTCTTC. Residues: CASSMILAGVDEQFF.

CDR3 coding DNA: TGTGCCAGCGTGCGACAGGGGAATTACGAGCAGTACTTC. Its protein product is CASVRQGNYEQYF. The chain uses TRBV2 and TRBJ2-7; TRBD1 matches at 8 bases. Germline CDR1 and CDR2: SNHLY and FYNNEI. The CDR3 contains 13 residues. The trim removed 8 bases at V and 4 bases at J, leaving 7 bases unmatched.

The chain couples TRBV18 to TRBJ1-1, with 7 positions matching TRBD1. V was pared by 2 bases and J by 6 bases, with 12 bases of the junction left unmatched. The CDR3 runs 16 residues. CDR1 is KGHSH, CDR2 LQKENI, per germline. CDR3 bases: TGTGCCAGCTCACCAAGGCTAGGAGGGGGCGAGGCTGAAGCTTTCTTT. This encodes CASSPRLGGGEAEAFF.